The 6 T cell receptor beta chains below were found in one sample sequenced in a study of T cell changes during pregnancy in multiple sclerosis. Assay used: immunoSEQ multiplex PCR; TCRdb lists only in-frame clones, some missing. There are 30,000 to 45,000 clones in the sample; about 91% occur only once, and roughly 0.44% lies in the top ten. The sequences come from CD4+ T cells from peripheral blood mononuclear cells, collected after pregnancy. These receptors were obtained from a female donor with multiple sclerosis, enrolled in a pregnancy study.

This chain uses TRBV5-1 with TRBJ2-7, with 7 bases that match TRBD1. CDR1 and CDR2 (germline): SGHRS, YFSETQ. CDR3 length: 17 amino acids. V shed 0 bases and J 1 base; nucleotides not matched to a gene: 10. The CDR3 region has the DNA TGCGCCAGCAGCTTGGGATTACAGGGGTTACAATCCTACGAGCAGTACTTC. Residues: CASSLGLQGLQSYEQYF.

J is TRBJ1-2 and V is TRBV28; D gene uncertain. V was pared by 2 bases and J by 0 bases, with 4 bases between. Germline CDR1 and CDR2: MDHEN and SYDVKM. This CDR3 is built from 13 residues. The CDR3 is CASSLPANYGYTF. CDR3 sequence (DNA): TGTGCCAGCAGTTTACCGGCTAACTATGGCTACACCTTC.

This clone was counted once. The genes are TRBV2 and TRBJ1-6, with D possibly matching TRBD1 (6 bases). This CDR3 has 19 residues. Trimming left V 8 bases short and J 0 bases short, with 23 bases between. In germline, CDR1 is SNHLY, CDR2 FYNNEI. CDR3 sequence reads: CASGGGQNRMSSYNSPLHF. DNA of the CDR3: TGTGCCAGCGGAGGCGGACAGAATAGAATGAGCTCCTATAATTCACCCCTCCACTTT.

The rearrangement joins TRBV27 to TRBJ1-2, with no clear D. CDR1 is MNHEY, CDR2 SMNVEV, per germline (reference sequence). Between the trimmed V and J ends, which lost 2 bases and 4 bases, there was a span of 14 bases. The CDR3 is 15 amino acids. The CDR3 nucleotides are TGTGCCAGCAGTTTAGGCGGCCGGGGTGTCTATGGCTACACCTTC. Translation: CASSLGGRGVYGYTF.

The V and J genes are TRBV14 and TRBJ2-7, with 8 bases aligning to TRBD2. The CDR3 is 16 amino acids. V was clipped by 4 bases and J by 2 bases; unmatched bases: 10. CDR1 SGHDN and CDR2 FVKESK come from the germline V gene. DNA for the CDR3: TGTGCCAGCAGCCGGGGACTAGACCGGGGCACCTACGAGCAGTACTTC. Amino acid sequence: CASSRGLDRGTYEQYF. Full variable domain (missing parts from reference TRBV14 and TRBJ2-7): EAGVTQFPSHSVIEKGQTVTLRCDPISGHDNLYWYRRVMGKEIKFLLHFVKESKQDESGMPNNRFLAERTGGTYSTLKVQPAELEDSGVYFCASSRGLDRGTYEQYFGPGTRLTVT.

The chain employs TRBV23-1 and TRBJ2-6, with 7 bases aligning to TRBD1. TRBV23-1 is an open reading frame whose function is uncertain. The CDR3 has 18 residues. J lost 4 bases, V lost 2 bases, and 11 bases had no gene match. CDR3: CASSQQGTAVKGANVLTF. The CDR3 DNA is TGCGCCAGCAGTCAACAGGGGACAGCGGTAAAGGGGGCCAACGTCCTGACTTTC.